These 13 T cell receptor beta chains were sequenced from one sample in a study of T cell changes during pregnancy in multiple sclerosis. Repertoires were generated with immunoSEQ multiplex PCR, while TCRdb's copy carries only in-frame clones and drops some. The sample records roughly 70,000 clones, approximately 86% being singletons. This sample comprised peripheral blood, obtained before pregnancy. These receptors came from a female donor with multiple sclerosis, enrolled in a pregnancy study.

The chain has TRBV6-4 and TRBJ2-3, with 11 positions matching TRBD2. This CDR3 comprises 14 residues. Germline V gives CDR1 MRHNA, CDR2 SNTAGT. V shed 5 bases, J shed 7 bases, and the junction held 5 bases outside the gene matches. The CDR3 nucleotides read TGTGCCAGCAGTCCTAGCGGGGGGACGTATACGCAGTATTTT. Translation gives CASSPSGGTYTQYF.

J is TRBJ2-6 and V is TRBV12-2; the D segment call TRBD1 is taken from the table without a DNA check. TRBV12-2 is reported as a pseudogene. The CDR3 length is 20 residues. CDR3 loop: CASRLARTGQPLSGANVLTF. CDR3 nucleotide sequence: TGTGCAAGTCGCTTAGCAAGAACAGGACAACCGCTCTCTGGGGCCAACGTCCTGACTTTC.

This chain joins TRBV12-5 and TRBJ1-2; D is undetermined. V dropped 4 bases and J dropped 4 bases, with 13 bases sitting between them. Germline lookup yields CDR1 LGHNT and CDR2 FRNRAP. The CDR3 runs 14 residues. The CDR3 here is CASGSGLLPYGYTF. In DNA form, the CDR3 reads TGTGCTAGTGGTTCAGGACTCCTCCCCTATGGCTACACCTTC. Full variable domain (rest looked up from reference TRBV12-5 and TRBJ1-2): DARVTQTPRHKVTEMGQEVTMRCQPILGHNTVFWYRQTMMQGLELLAYFRNRAPLDDSGMPKDRFSAEMPDATLATLKIQPSEPRDSAVYFCASGSGLLPYGYTFGSGTRLTVV.

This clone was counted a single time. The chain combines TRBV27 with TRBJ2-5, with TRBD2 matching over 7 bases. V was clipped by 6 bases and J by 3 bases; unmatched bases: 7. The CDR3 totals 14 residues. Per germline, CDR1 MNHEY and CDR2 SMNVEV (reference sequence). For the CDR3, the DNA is TGTGCCAGCAGGGGCGGGAGCATTGAAGAGACCCAGTACTTC. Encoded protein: CASRGGSIEETQYF.

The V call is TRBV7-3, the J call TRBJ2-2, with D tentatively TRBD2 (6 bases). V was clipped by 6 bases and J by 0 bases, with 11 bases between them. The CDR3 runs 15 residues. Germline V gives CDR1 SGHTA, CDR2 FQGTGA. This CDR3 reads CASSLDYANTGELFF. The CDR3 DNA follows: TGTGCCAGCAGTCTGGACTACGCGAACACCGGGGAGCTGTTTTTT.

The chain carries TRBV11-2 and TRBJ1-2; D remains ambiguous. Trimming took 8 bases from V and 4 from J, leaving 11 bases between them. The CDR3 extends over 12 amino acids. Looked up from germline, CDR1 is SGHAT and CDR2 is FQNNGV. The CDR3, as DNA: TGTGCCAGCGGTAAAGGAGGCTATGGCTACACCTTC. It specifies CASGKGGYGYTF.

CDR3 nucleotides: TGCAGCGTACCAAGCCGGGCCCCGGGGGACAATGAGCAGTTCTTC. This translates into CSVPSRAPGDNEQFF. The chain couples TRBV29-1 to TRBJ2-1; a weak D match, TRBD2 (6 bases). V was trimmed by 6 bases and J by 5 bases, leaving 20 bases between them. CDR1 is SQVTM, CDR2 ANQGSEA, per germline. There are 15 residues in the CDR3.

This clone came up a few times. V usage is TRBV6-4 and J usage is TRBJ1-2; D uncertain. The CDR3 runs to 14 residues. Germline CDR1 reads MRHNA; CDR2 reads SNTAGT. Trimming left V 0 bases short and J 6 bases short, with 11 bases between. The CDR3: CASSDSRGRNGYTF. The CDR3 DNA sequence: TGTGCCAGCAGTGACTCACGGGGTAGGAATGGCTACACCTTC.

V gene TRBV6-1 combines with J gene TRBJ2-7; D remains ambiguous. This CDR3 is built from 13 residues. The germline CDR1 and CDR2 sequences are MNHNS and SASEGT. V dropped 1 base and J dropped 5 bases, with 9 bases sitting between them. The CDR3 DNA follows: TGTGCCAGCAGTGAAGGGCTAGTTAACGAGCAGTACTTC. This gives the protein CASSEGLVNEQYF.

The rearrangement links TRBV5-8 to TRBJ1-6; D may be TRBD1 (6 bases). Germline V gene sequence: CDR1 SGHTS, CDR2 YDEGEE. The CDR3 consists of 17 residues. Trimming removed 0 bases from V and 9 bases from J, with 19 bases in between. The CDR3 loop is CASSLARGGVKGSPLHF. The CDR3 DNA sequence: TGTGCCAGCAGCTTGGCCAGGGGTGGGGTGAAGGGTTCACCCCTCCACTTT.

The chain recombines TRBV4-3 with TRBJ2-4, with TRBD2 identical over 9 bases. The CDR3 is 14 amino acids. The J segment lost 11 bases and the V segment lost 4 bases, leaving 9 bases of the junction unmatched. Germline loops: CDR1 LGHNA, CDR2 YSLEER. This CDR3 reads CASSPSAGGDVQYF. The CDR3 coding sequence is TGCGCCAGCAGCCCGTCAGCGGGGGGTGATGTTCAGTACTTC.

The CDR3 loop is CASSQNYGYTF. The CDR3, as DNA: TGTGCCAGCAGCCAAAACTATGGCTACACCTTC. The J gene is TRBJ1-2, the V gene TRBV7-2, with D unclear. Trimming removed 5 bases from V and 2 bases from J, with 3 bases in between. This CDR3 has 11 residues. The germline gives CDR1 SGHTA, CDR2 FQGNSA.

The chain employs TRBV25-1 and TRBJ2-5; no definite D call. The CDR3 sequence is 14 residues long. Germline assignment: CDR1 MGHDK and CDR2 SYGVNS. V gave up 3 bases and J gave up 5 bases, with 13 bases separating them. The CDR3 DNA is TGTGCCAGCAGTGATGACGGTGACTGGGAGACCCAGTACTTC. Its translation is CASSDDGDWETQYF.